This T cell receptor (beta chain) stems from a study of T cells of healthy individuals. TCRdb independently ran MiXCR on the 5' RACE reads; one entry per CDR3 protein. The sample lists 50,000 to 55,000 distinct CDR3 sequences, about 15% occurring once. V shed 0 bases and J 3 bases; nucleotides not matched to a gene: 7. The CDR3 spans 16 residues. Per the germline V gene, CDR1 is LGHNA and CDR2 is YNFKEQ. Many counts were recorded for this clonotype. This rearrangement joins TRBV4-2 to TRBJ2-7; 8 bases align to TRBD2. The sequence was collected from a human donor in good health. CDR3 nucleotides: TGTGCCAGCAGCCAAGATATGGCAGCGGGAGTCTACGAGCAGTACTTC. Translated, it gives CASSQDMAAGVYEQYF.